Below, 30 T cell receptor beta chains from the same sample are listed, as sequenced in a study of blood T cell repertoires in COVID-19. The data were produced by immunoSEQ multiplex PCR, yet TCRdb's version contains in-frame clones alone and is incomplete. The table has more than 95,000 clones, just over 85% seen once. Sequencing was performed on peripheral blood. All receptors derive from a woman aged 55-70 years in a cohort sampled during active or convalescent COVID-19.

The chain has TRBV28 and TRBJ1-4; D possibly corresponds to TRBD1 (5 bases). This CDR3 contains 15 residues. CDR1 and CDR2 from the germline V gene are MDHEN and SYDVKM. V lost 4 bases and J lost 12, with 21 bases in between. CDR3 nucleotides: TGTGCCAGCAGTTGGGGGTTTGGGGGGTCCTGGGAACTGTTTTTT. Protein: CASSWGFGGSWELFF.

The chain links TRBV6-5 to TRBJ1-5; D is perhaps TRBD1 (5 bases). This CDR3 contains 15 residues. Trimming removed 6 bases at V and 2 bases at J, with 14 bases between. In germline, CDR1 is MNHEY, CDR2 SVGAGI. CDR3 sequence reads: CASSGHGSGNQPQHF. The CDR3 region has the DNA TGTGCCAGCAGCGGACATGGATCGGGCAATCAGCCCCAGCATTTT.

V and J are TRBV19 and TRBJ1-5; D is uncertain. The CDR3 covers 14 residues. Trimming took off 0 bases at V and 0 bases at J, with 3 bases between the two ends. The germline gives CDR1 LNHDA, CDR2 SQIVND (reference sequence). CDR3 sequence reads: CASSIEYSNQPQHF. The CDR3 DNA follows: TGTGCCAGTAGTATAGAGTATAGCAATCAGCCCCAGCATTTT.

The chain employs TRBV19 and TRBJ1-5, with 7 bases that match TRBD1. The CDR3 totals 16 residues. V trimming: 4 bases; J trimming: 1 base; junction bases outside the gene matches: 7. CDR1 LNHDA and CDR2 SQIVND come from the germline V gene (reference sequence). This chain's CDR3 is CASSRDSGLSNQPQHF. The CDR3 DNA reads as TGTGCCAGTAGTAGGGACAGCGGTTTAAGCAATCAGCCCCAGCATTTT.

There are a few counts of this clone. This chain joins TRBV4-1 and TRBJ1-5; 9 nucleotides line up with TRBD1. Losses at the gene ends were 4 bases for V and 0 bases for J; bases not matched to a gene: 4. Germline CDR1 and CDR2: MGHRA and YSYEKL. CDR3 length: 16 residues. The CDR3 DNA follows: TGCGCCAGCAGCCTTACAGGGGGCTCTAGCAATCAGCCCCAGCATTTT. The encoded protein is CASSLTGGSSNQPQHF.

V gene TRBV6-5 combines with J gene TRBJ1-1; TRBD1 matches at 8 bases. The V gene end was trimmed by 5 bases and the J gene end by 5 bases; junction bases not matched to a gene: 10. The V gene's germline CDR1 is MNHEY and CDR2 SVGAGI. This CDR3 comprises 15 residues. The CDR3 DNA reads TGTGCCAGCAGTCCGGACAGGGTACCGGGGACTGAAGCTTTCTTT. This gives the protein CASSPDRVPGTEAFF.

The rearrangement joins TRBV29-1 to TRBJ1-1; no definite D call. The CDR3 covers 12 residues. Germline V gene lookup returns CDR1 SQVTM and CDR2 ANQGSEA. The V end lost 4 bases, the J end lost 4 bases, and 10 bases lay between the germline ends. The CDR3 is CSVVSGGTEAFF. CDR3 coding DNA: TGCAGCGTTGTAAGTGGAGGCACTGAAGCTTTCTTT. Based on the CDR3 plus reference TRBV29-1 and TRBJ1-1, the full variable domain is SAVISQKPSRDICQRGTSLTIQCQVDSQVTMMFWYRQQPGQSLTLIATANQGSEATYESGFVIDKFPISRPNLTFSTLTVSNMSPEDSSIYLCSVVSGGTEAFFGQGTRLTVV.

The chain's CDR3 is CASISGTGSSGANVLTF. For the CDR3, the DNA is TGCGCCAGCATCTCCGGGACAGGGTCCTCTGGGGCCAACGTCCTGACTTTC. This sequence joins TRBV5-1 and TRBJ2-6; 9 bases map to TRBD1. The length of the CDR3 is 17 residues. The V gene's germline CDR1 is SGHRS and CDR2 YFSETQ. After removal of 6 bases from V and 0 bases from J, the junction contained 7 bases not matched to a gene.

The rearrangement joins TRBV7-2 to TRBJ2-5, with 8 bases lining up with TRBD2. There are 13 residues in the CDR3. Germline V lookup: CDR1 SGHTA, CDR2 FQGNSA. Trimming at V came to 5 bases and at J to 5 bases, leaving 4 bases not matched to a gene. The CDR3 DNA reads TGTGCCAGCAGCCCGGGGACTAGGGAGACCCAGTACTTC. It yields the protein CASSPGTRETQYF. The variable domain in full, with the rest retrieved from reference TRBV7-2 and TRBJ2-5, is GAGVSQSPSNKVTEKGKDVELRCDPISGHTALYWYRQSLGQGLEFLIYFQGNSAPDKSGLPSDRFSAERTGGSVSTLTIQRTQQEDSAVYLCASSPGTRETQYFGPGTRLLVL.

The chain links TRBV5-1 to TRBJ1-2; D is uncertain. V was trimmed by 0 bases and J by 8 bases, leaving 14 bases between them. The germline gives CDR1 SGHRS, CDR2 YFSETQ. This CDR3 is 14 amino acids long. Here the CDR3 reads CASSLGPEFTGYTF. The CDR3 nucleotides are TGCGCCAGCAGCTTGGGTCCGGAGTTCACCGGCTACACCTTC.

The CDR3 DNA is TGTGCCACCGGGACTAGCCTCACCCGAGATACGCAGTATTTT. It specifies CATGTSLTRDTQYF. The chain uses TRBV27 and TRBJ2-3; 9 bases match TRBD2. This CDR3 spans 14 amino acids. CDR1 MNHEY and CDR2 SMNVEV come from the germline V gene (reference sequence). The trim removed 10 bases at V and 5 bases at J, leaving 10 bases unmatched.

This clone came up once. The rearrangement joins TRBV7-9 to TRBJ1-5; D remains unclear. The V and J ends lost 5 bases and 6 bases respectively, with 17 bases between them. This CDR3 spans 15 amino acids. Germline V gives CDR1 SEHNR, CDR2 FQNEAQ (reference sequence). CDR3 bases: TGTGCCAGCAGCCCCTCCCCTGGAGGGCTTCAGCCCCAGCATTTT. This encodes CASSPSPGGLQPQHF.

V and J are TRBV5-5 and TRBJ2-5; 12 bases line up with TRBD2. Germline loops: CDR1 SGHKS, CDR2 YYEKEE (reference sequence). The CDR3 extends over 15 amino acids. V was pared by 5 bases and J by 1 base, with 3 bases of the junction left unmatched. DNA for the CDR3: TGTGCCAGCAGACCGGGACTAGCGGGCCAAGAGACCCAGTACTTC. Its protein is CASRPGLAGQETQYF.

The rearrangement joins TRBV28 to TRBJ2-7, with TRBD1 identical over 11 bases. Germline V gene lookup returns CDR1 MDHEN and CDR2 SYDVKM. The CDR3 is made up of 16 amino acids. The J segment lost 0 bases and the V segment lost 3 bases, leaving 4 bases of the junction unmatched. DNA of the CDR3: TGTGCCAGCAGTTTGTCCGGGACAGGGGGCTCCTACGAGCAGTACTTC. This translates into CASSLSGTGGSYEQYF.

This clone showed up just once. The genes are TRBV6-1 and TRBJ1-1; 9 bases fit TRBD1. With 4 bases clipped from V and 4 bases from J, the junction kept 10 bases outside the gene matches. CDR1 and CDR2 from the germline V gene are MNHNS and SASEGT. The CDR3 loop spans 16 amino acids. The CDR3 is CASSASAGQGRTEAFF. The CDR3, as DNA: TGTGCCAGCAGTGCGTCGGCCGGACAGGGGCGCACTGAAGCTTTCTTT.

The chain uses TRBV19 and TRBJ1-2; 7 bases line up with TRBD1. This CDR3 contains 14 residues. The ends lost 7 bases at V and 1 base at J; junction bases unmatched: 6. CDR1 is LNHDA and CDR2 is SQIVND in the germline V gene (reference sequence). CDR3 nucleotides: TGTGCCAGTACCTCAGGGGGTCGTAACTATGGCTACACCTTC. This encodes CASTSGGRNYGYTF. Supplemented by reference TRBV19 and TRBJ1-2, the full variable domain reads DGGITQSPKYLFRKEGQNVTLSCEQNLNHDAMYWYRQDPGQGLRLIYYSQIVNDFQKGDIAEGYSVSREKKESFPLTVTSAQKNPTAFYLCASTSGGRNYGYTFGSGTRLTVV.

The chain carries TRBV3-1 (or the pseudogene TRBV3-2) and TRBJ2-3; 7 bases are a match to TRBD2. The germline V gene has CDR1 LGHDT and CDR2 YNNKEL (reference sequence). The CDR3 covers 14 residues. Trimming took 8 bases from V and 4 from J; bases not matched to a gene: 9. The CDR3 loop is CASSSLAKPDTQYF. CDR3 sequence (DNA): TGTGCCAGCTCTTCACTAGCGAAGCCAGATACGCAGTATTTT.

The chain is built from TRBV15 and TRBJ1-5; D is ambiguous. Per germline, CDR1 LNHNV and CDR2 YYDKDF (reference sequence). The V end lost 4 bases, the J end lost 3 bases, and 13 bases lay between the germline ends. The CDR3 sequence is 15 residues long. The CDR3 sequence: CATSKYRLNNQPQHF. The CDR3 DNA follows: TGTGCCACCAGCAAATATAGACTGAACAATCAGCCCCAGCATTTT.

This chain uses TRBV28 with TRBJ1-2; D call uncertain. V was trimmed by 3 bases and J by 1 base, leaving 18 bases between them. CDR1 and CDR2 (germline): MDHEN, SYDVKM. This CDR3 is 17 amino acids long. CDR3 residues: CASSLYSMQAFNYGYTF. CDR3 DNA: TGTGCCAGCAGTTTGTATTCCATGCAGGCTTTTAACTATGGCTACACCTTC.

The chain recombines TRBV11-2 with TRBJ2-7; D is possibly TRBD1 (6 bases). Germline V gene lookup returns CDR1 SGHAT and CDR2 FQNNGV. Trimming pared 3 bases from V and 1 base from J, leaving 13 bases between. The CDR3 consists of 15 residues. The CDR3 spells CASSFGQIPSYEQYF. The CDR3 region has the DNA TGTGCCAGCAGCTTTGGACAGATCCCTTCCTACGAGCAGTACTTC.

The gene calls are TRBV18 and TRBJ1-5; possibly TRBD1 for D (5 bases). V was pared by 6 bases and J by 7 bases, with 22 bases between. The CDR3 contains 16 residues. CDR1 and CDR2 (germline): KGHSH, LQKENI. The CDR3 bases are TGTGCCAGCTCGCCTCTTTCTACCTCGGGGGAACAGCCCCAGCATTTT. Protein product: CASSPLSTSGEQPQHF.

This clone was detected only once. The DNA of the CDR3 is TGTGCCAGCAGCTCCGACTATTATAACACCGGGGAGCTGTTTTTT. This sequence encodes CASSSDYYNTGELFF. This chain links TRBV11-2 with TRBJ2-2; tentative D call: TRBD2 (5 bases). The V gene lost 4 bases and the J gene lost 2 bases, with 11 bases spanning the gap. The germline gives CDR1 SGHAT, CDR2 FQNNGV. The CDR3 spans 15 residues.

The chain combines TRBV5-4 with TRBJ1-2; D possibly corresponds to TRBD1 (5 bases). V lost 3 bases, J lost 8 bases, and 17 bases lay in between. The CDR3 runs 14 residues. Germline CDR1 reads SGHNT; CDR2 reads YYREEE (reference sequence). The CDR3 reads CASSWDWGSRGYTF. CDR3 nucleotide sequence: TGTGCCAGCAGCTGGGACTGGGGGTCTCGGGGCTACACCTTC.

This clone was found a few times. This chain joins TRBV23-1 and TRBJ2-6, with unresolved D. TRBV23-1 is filed as an ORF, its function uncertain. This CDR3 is 18 amino acids long. V lost 8 bases, J lost 0 bases, and 20 bases lay in between. CDR3 region: CASVTGLHLSSGANVLTF. As DNA, the CDR3 is TGCGCCAGCGTCACGGGTCTGCACCTCTCCTCTGGGGCCAACGTCCTGACTTTC.

The CDR3 reads CASSLTYPGTGLYGYTF. The DNA of the CDR3 is TGTGCCAGCAGCTTAACCTACCCCGGGACAGGTTTGTATGGCTACACCTTC. J is TRBJ1-2 and V is TRBV7-3, with 8 bases lining up with TRBD1. The CDR3 is 17 amino acids. V lost 0 bases and J lost 5; bases outside the gene matches: 11. Germline-derived CDR1 and CDR2 are SGHTA and FQGTGA. Full variable domain (remainder filled in from reference TRBV7-3 and TRBJ1-2): GAGVSQTPSNKVTEKGKYVELRCDPISGHTALYWYRQSLGQGPEFLIYFQGTGAADDSGLPNDRFFAVRPEGSVSTLKIQRTERGDSAVYLCASSLTYPGTGLYGYTFGSGTRLTVV.

This clone was seen once. The chain combines TRBV6-5 with TRBJ2-7, with 13 nucleotides matching TRBD2. Losses at the gene ends were 2 bases for V and 7 bases for J; bases not matched to a gene: 5. The CDR3 covers 15 residues. The germline V gene has CDR1 MNHEY and CDR2 SVGAGI. The CDR3 is CASSYGRTSGGEQYF. CDR3 in DNA: TGTGCCAGCAGTTACGGGAGGACTAGCGGGGGAGAGCAGTACTTC.

The table lists this clone with a few counts. This chain joins TRBV6-5 and TRBJ1-2, with D tentatively TRBD1 (5 bases). The V end lost 0 bases, the J end lost 8 bases, and 10 bases lay between the germline ends. This CDR3 is built from 13 residues. Germline V CDR1 and CDR2: MNHEY, SVGAGI. The CDR3 loop is CASSYSAGSGYTF. DNA of the CDR3: TGTGCCAGCAGTTACTCCGCAGGGTCCGGCTACACCTTC.

V usage is TRBV28 and J usage is TRBJ2-2, with TRBD1 matching over 8 bases. V trimming: 7 bases; J trimming: 2 bases; junction bases outside the gene matches: 9. The length of the CDR3 is 16 residues. The V gene's germline CDR1 is MDHEN and CDR2 SYDVKM. The CDR3 sequence is CASKPRDRRNTGELFF. CDR3 bases: TGTGCCAGCAAACCCCGGGACAGGAGAAACACCGGGGAGCTGTTTTTT.

This clone was recorded once. The V and J genes are TRBV28 and TRBJ2-1; 10 bases map to TRBD2. V trimming: 6 bases; J trimming: 10 bases; junction bases outside the gene matches: 12. This CDR3 spans 15 amino acids. Germline V gives CDR1 MDHEN, CDR2 SYDVKM. The CDR3 region is CASSGGLAGVGEQFF. CDR3 DNA sequence: TGTGCCAGCAGCGGAGGGCTAGCGGGAGTAGGGGAGCAGTTCTTC.

The chain is built from TRBV11-3 and TRBJ2-3; TRBD2 might be the D (7 bases). The V gene's germline CDR1 is SGHNT and CDR2 YENEEA. Trimming pared 3 bases from V and 5 bases from J, leaving 9 bases between. The CDR3 contains 13 residues. The CDR3 bases are TGTGCCAGCAGCTTGCGGGGGCAAGATACGCAGTATTTT. It specifies CASSLRGQDTQYF.